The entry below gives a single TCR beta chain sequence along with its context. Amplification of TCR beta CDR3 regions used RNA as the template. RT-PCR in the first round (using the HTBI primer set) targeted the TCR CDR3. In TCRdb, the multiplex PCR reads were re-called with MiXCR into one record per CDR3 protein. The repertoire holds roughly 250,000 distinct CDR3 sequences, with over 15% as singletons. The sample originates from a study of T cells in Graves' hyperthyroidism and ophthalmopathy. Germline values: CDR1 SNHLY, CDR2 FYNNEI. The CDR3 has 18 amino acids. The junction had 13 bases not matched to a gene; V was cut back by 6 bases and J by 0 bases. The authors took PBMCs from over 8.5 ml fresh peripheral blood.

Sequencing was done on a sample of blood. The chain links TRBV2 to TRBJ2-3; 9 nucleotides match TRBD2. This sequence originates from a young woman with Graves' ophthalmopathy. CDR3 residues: CASSGLAQQMSSTDTQYF. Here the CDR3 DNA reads TGTGCCAGCAGCGGACTAGCGCAACAGATGTCTAGCACAGATACGCAGTATTTT.